This T cell receptor (beta chain) derives from a study of blood T cell repertoires in COVID-19. As processed by the authors: Researchers report that nucleated cell counts were estimated from reference gene primer amplification. Assay: immunoSEQ multiplex PCR; the TCRdb copy retains only in-frame clones and omits some. That table supplies the V and J calls and clone size; D and trimming were determined from the DNA. The table shows 200,000 to 250,000 clones, with about 90% occurring only once. CDR3 size: 14 residues. Trimming pared 3 bases from V and 0 bases from J, leaving 9 bases between. The germline V gene encodes CDR1 GTSNPN and CDR2 SVGIG (reference sequence).

The TCR originated in a man aged 45-65 years who had been exposed to COVID-19. The gene calls are TRBV30 and TRBJ1-5, with unresolved D. The material sequenced was PBMCs or T cells enriched from blood (not recorded which). CDR3 sequence: CAWSGRYSNQPQHF. Here the CDR3 DNA reads TGTGCCTGGAGCGGTCGGTATAGCAATCAGCCCCAGCATTTT.